Only one count was recorded for the clone carrying this T cell receptor (beta chain). Trimming cost V 2 bases and J 4 bases, with 12 bases left between them. Per the germline V gene, CDR1 is MNHNS and CDR2 is SASEGT. The CDR3 runs 14 residues. These data are taken from a study of blood T cell repertoires in COVID-19. Study-level background: From the United States, Italy and Spain came samples of acute and convalescent COVID-19.

Residents of approximately 25 US areas, aged about 18 to 95 years, made up the participants. Participant-reported clinical history was the basis for cohort assignment. In the original analysis: Estimated nucleated cell counts came from reference gene primer amplification. Measured with immunoSEQ multiplex PCR; TCRdb has only the in-frame clones, and not every one. V, J and clone size derive from that table, while D and trimming were established from the DNA sequence. The table includes around 400,000 clones, over 80% detected once. The sequencing input was PBMCs or T cells enriched from blood (not recorded which). This chain joins TRBV6-1 and TRBJ2-7, with a weak D call TRBD2 (6 bases). The sequence derives from a woman in her forties or fifties who had recovered from COVID-19. DNA for the CDR3: TGTGCCAGCAGTGAACGGGAGAGGCGATACGAGCAGTACTTC. Its translation: CASSERERRYEQYF.